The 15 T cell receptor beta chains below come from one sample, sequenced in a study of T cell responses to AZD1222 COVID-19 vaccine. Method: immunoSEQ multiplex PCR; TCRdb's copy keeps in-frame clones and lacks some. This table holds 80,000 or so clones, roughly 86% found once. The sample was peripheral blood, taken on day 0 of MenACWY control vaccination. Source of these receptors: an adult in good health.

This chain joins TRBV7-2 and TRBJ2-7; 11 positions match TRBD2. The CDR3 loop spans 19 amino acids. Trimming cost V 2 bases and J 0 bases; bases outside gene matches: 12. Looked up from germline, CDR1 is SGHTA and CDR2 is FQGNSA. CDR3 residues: CASSLTGTSGMQSSYEQYF. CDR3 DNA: TGTGCCAGCAGCTTAACCGGGACTAGCGGTATGCAGAGCTCCTACGAGCAGTACTTC.

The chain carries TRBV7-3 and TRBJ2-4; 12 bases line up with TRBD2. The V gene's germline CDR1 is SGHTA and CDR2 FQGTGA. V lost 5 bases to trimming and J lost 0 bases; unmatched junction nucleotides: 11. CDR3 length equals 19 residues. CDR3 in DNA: TGTGCCAGCAGCGAGACTAGCGGGGGCGCTATTCTAGCCAAAAACATTCAGTACTTC. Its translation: CASSETSGGAILAKNIQYF.

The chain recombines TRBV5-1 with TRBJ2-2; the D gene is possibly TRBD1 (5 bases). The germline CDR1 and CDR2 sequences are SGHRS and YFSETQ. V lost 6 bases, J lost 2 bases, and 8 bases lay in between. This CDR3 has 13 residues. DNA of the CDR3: TGCGCCAGCATGACAGCTAACACCGGGGAGCTGTTTTTT. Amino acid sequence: CASMTANTGELFF.

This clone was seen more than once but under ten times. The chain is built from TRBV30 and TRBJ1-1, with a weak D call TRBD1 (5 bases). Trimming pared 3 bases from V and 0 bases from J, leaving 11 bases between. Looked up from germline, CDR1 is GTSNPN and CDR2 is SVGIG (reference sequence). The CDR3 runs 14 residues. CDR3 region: CAWRADSMNTEAFF. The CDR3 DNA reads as TGTGCCTGGAGGGCTGACAGCATGAACACTGAAGCTTTCTTT. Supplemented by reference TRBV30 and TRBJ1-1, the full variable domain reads SQTIHQWPATLVQPVGSPLSLECTVEGTSNPNLYWYRQAAGRGLQLLFYSVGIGQISSEVPQNLSASRPQDRQFILSSKKLLLSDSGFYLCAWRADSMNTEAFFGQGTRLTVV.

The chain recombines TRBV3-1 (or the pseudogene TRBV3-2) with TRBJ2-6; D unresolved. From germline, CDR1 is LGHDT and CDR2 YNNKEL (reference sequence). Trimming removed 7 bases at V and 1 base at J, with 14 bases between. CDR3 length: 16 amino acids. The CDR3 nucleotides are TGTGCCAGCACTGCCGCCCGGTCTTCTGGGGCCAACGTCCTGACTTTC. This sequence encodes CASTAARSSGANVLTF.

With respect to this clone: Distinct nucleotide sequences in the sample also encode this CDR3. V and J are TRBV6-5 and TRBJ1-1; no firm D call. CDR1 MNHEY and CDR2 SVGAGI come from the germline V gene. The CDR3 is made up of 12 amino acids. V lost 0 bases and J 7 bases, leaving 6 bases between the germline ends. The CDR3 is CASSYSGLEAFF. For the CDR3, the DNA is TGTGCCAGCAGTTACTCTGGACTTGAAGCTTTCTTT.

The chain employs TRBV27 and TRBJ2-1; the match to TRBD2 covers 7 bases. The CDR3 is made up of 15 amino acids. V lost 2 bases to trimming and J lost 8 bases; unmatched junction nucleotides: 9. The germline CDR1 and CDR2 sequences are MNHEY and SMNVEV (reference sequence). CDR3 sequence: CASSLGTSAGYEQFF. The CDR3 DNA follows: TGTGCCAGCAGTTTAGGTACTAGCGCCGGATATGAGCAGTTCTTC.

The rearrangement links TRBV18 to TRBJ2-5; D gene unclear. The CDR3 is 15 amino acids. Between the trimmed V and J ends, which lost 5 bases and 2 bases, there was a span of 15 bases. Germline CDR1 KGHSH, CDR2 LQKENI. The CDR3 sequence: CASSYAVGRQETQYF. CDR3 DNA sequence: TGTGCCAGCTCATACGCAGTGGGCAGACAAGAGACCCAGTACTTC.

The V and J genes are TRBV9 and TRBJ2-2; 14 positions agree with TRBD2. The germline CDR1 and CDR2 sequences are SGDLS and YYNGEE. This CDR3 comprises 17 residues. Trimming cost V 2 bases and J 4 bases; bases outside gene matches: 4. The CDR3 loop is CASSVYGLAGGTGELFF. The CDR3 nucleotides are TGTGCCAGCAGCGTCTATGGACTAGCGGGGGGCACCGGGGAGCTGTTTTTT.

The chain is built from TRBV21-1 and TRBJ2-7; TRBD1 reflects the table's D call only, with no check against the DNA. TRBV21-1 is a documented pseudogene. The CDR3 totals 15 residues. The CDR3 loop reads CASTGTQIPSYEQYF. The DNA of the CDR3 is TGTGCCAGCACCGGGACACAGATCCCCTCCTACGAGCAGTACTTC.

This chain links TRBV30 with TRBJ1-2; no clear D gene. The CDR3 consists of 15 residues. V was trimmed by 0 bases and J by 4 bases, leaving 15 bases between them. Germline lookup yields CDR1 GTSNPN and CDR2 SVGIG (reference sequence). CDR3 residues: CAWSVRRDLGYGYTF. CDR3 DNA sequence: TGTGCCTGGAGTGTTCGTAGAGATTTAGGCTATGGCTACACCTTC. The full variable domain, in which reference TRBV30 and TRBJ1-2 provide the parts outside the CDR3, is SQTIHQWPATLVQPVGSPLSLECTVEGTSNPNLYWYRQAAGRGLQLLFYSVGIGQISSEVPQNLSASRPQDRQFILSSKKLLLSDSGFYLCAWSVRRDLGYGYTFGSGTRLTVV.

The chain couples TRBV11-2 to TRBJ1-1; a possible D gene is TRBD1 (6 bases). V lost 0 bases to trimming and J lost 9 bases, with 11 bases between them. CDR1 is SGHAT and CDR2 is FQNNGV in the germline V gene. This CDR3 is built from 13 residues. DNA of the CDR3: TGTGCCAGCAGCTTAGATTTACAGGGCCAAGCTTTCTTT. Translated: CASSLDLQGQAFF. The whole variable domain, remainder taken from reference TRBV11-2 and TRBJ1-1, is EAGVAQSPRYKIIEKRQSVAFWCNPISGHATLYWYQQILGQGPKLLIQFQNNGVVDDSQLPKDRFSAERLKGVDSTLKIQPAKLEDSAVYLCASSLDLQGQAFFGQGTRLTVV.

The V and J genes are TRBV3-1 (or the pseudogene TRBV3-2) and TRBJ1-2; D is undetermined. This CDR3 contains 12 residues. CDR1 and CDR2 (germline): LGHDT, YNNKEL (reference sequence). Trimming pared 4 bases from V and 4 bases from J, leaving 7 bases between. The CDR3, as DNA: TGTGCCAGCAGCCTAGGAAGCTATGGCTACACCTTC. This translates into CASSLGSYGYTF.

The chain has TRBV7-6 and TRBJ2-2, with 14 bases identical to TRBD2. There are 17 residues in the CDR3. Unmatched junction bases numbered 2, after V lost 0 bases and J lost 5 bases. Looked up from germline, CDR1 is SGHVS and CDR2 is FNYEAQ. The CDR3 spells CASSLAWTSGGTGELFF. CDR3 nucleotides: TGTGCCAGCAGCTTAGCCTGGACTAGCGGGGGGACCGGGGAGCTGTTTTTT.

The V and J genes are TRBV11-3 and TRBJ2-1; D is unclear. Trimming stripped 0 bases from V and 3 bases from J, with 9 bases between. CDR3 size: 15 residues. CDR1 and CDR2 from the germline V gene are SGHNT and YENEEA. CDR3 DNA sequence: TGTGCCAGCAGCTTAGATCCCCAGTACTACAATGAGCAGTTCTTC. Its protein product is CASSLDPQYYNEQFF. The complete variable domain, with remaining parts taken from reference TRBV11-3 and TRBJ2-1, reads EAGVVQSPRYKIIEKKQPVAFWCNPISGHNTLYWYLQNLGQGPELLIRYENEEAVDDSQLPKDRFSAERLKGVDSTLKIQPAELGDSAVYLCASSLDPQYYNEQFFGPGTRLTVL.